This TCR beta chain was captured by sequencing in a study of blood T cell repertoires in COVID-19 (dated by TCRdb to about 2020). The study in broad terms: Collaborator samples came from the United States, Italy and Spain and covered acute and convalescent phases of COVID-19. The dataset comprised deeply sampled blood TCRbeta repertoires from subjects exposed to, actively infected with, or recovered from COVID-19. The prospective study material was composed of cDNA or gDNA derived from T cells, B-cell-depleted T cells, or PBMCs. Sample metadata almost always included a de-identified subject ID, COVID-19 status, age in years and sex. Samples were obtained from the ongoing ImmuneRACE study (first 160 participants) and from roughly 1,300 subjects provided by 6 global collaborators. Where available, HLA class I and class II types were obtained from metadata supplied by the sample provider rather than from assay-based typing. The repertoires were made available in a free public database intended to serve as a resource for research on the immune response to SARS-CoV-2. Overall study results and their limits: How much clinical and demographic metadata was included differed by source and by participant, and the metadata was provided uncurated.

Participants in the prospective study were aged 18 to 89 years, lived in about two dozen United States geographic areas, and enrolled through a virtual design. Cohort assignment in the prospective study relied on participant-reported clinical history from a screening survey and a study questionnaire. ImmuneRACE Cohort 3 recovered participants were defined by two consecutive negative NP/OP PCR tests, healthcare professional clearance, or symptom resolution. Mobile phlebotomists in the prospective study collected whole blood, serum and a nasopharyngeal or oropharyngeal swab from every participant. Participants in the prospective study had the option to provide additional blood draws and questionnaires over a roughly 2-month period. Prospective study blood samples were shipped either frozen or at room temperature before DNA extraction. The CDR3 numbers 15 residues from cysteine through phenylalanine. CDR3 DNA only is kept here, 45 bases in frame from base 1. For CDR1 and CDR2, the germline V gene lists MDHEN and SYDVKM. Germline trimming amounts to 6 bases on V and 1 base on J, with 5 as the count of junction bases outside the gene matches.

Notes on this clone: Its binding antigen is unknown. Base qualities are not recorded, but no much larger clone differs from it by a single base.

TCRbeta CDR3 regions were amplified from genomic DNA using the immunoSEQ Assay, a bias-controlled multiplex PCR. The source study handled its data this way. The number of nucleated cells in each sample was estimated from the amplification of reference gene primers within the assay. Sequence reads were collapsed and filtered to measure the absolute abundance of every unique TCRbeta CDR3 rearrangement. For each sample, productive Simpson clonality was calculated as the square root of Simpson's diversity index over productive rearrangements. Imported from immuneACCESS, the table was reduced by TCRdb to in-frame sequences with V and J called. These copies leave out some clones; in studies compared against another copy, an unresolved V gene accounts for under half, and the cause of the remainder is not known. D and trimming were read from the DNA, whereas the V and J calls and clone size are those reported in that table. Present in this sample are about 170,000 clones, less than 85% of which were seen just once. The ten largest account for about 12% of the sample.

Sequencing used PBMCs or T cells enriched from blood (not recorded which). The origin of this receptor is a man in his forties or fifties who had recovered from COVID-19. The rearranged segments are TRBV28 and TRBJ1-5; TRBD1 aligns with 8 central bases. The bases are TGTGCCAGCAGCCACAGACAGGGGAGCAATCAGCCCCAGCATTTT. The resulting protein is CASSHRQGSNQPQHF.